The 24 T cell receptor beta chains given below trace back to one sample, sequenced in a study of beta chain features in type 1 diabetes. The isolated RNA, all of it, was reverse transcribed, so expressed TCRB transcripts were what got sequenced. The repertoire was sequenced with immunoSEQ multiplex PCR; TCRdb's copy has only in-frame clones and lacks some. The top ten hold approximately 0.041% of the sample, which has fewer than 350,000 clones, around 20% seen once. The source material was naive CD4+ T cells from blood. The receptors derive from a woman between 18 and 29 years old in good health.

The sample holds a few counts of this clone. This chain links TRBV2 with TRBJ2-3, with TRBD2 as a possible D gene (5 bases). The CDR3 sequence is 14 residues long. Germline V gives CDR1 SNHLY, CDR2 FYNNEI. V was shortened by 5 bases and J by 2 bases, with 11 bases between the two germline ends. The DNA of the CDR3 is TGTGCCAGCAGTCAACGGGGTCTCACAGATACGCAGTATTTT. Translating gives CASSQRGLTDTQYF.

The rearrangement joins TRBV30 to TRBJ2-7; D call uncertain. Germline V gene sequence: CDR1 GTSNPN, CDR2 SVGIG (reference sequence). Trimming cost V 6 bases and J 2 bases, with 14 bases left between them. This CDR3 is 13 amino acids long. This chain's CDR3 is CACHRAFAYEQYF. CDR3 in DNA: TGTGCCTGCCATCGAGCCTTCGCCTACGAGCAGTACTTC. Full variable domain (remainder filled in from reference TRBV30 and TRBJ2-7): SQTIHQWPATLVQPVGSPLSLECTVEGTSNPNLYWYRQAAGRGLQLLFYSVGIGQISSEVPQNLSASRPQDRQFILSSKKLLLSDSGFYLCACHRAFAYEQYFGPGTRLTVT.

A few counts support this clone. The chain uses TRBV9 and TRBJ1-1; no reliable D call. V was cut by 0 bases and J by 6 bases, with 12 bases left in between. CDR1 and CDR2 (germline): SGDLS, YYNGEE. This CDR3 has 14 residues. CDR3 amino acids: CASSVARTGAEAFF. Here the CDR3 DNA reads TGTGCCAGCAGCGTAGCAAGAACGGGAGCTGAAGCTTTCTTT.

This chain uses TRBV18 with TRBJ1-2; the D is unclear. The CDR3 has 11 amino acids. CDR1 is KGHSH and CDR2 is LQKENI in the germline V gene. The ends were cut back, 10 bases at V and 5 bases at J, with 11 bases in the middle. The CDR3 is CATRLSYGYTF. In DNA, the CDR3 is TGTGCCACCCGACTATCATATGGCTACACCTTC.

This clone appeared a few times. The V gene is TRBV9, the J gene TRBJ1-2; 10 nucleotides line up with TRBD1. Germline V gene lookup returns CDR1 SGDLS and CDR2 YYNGEE. V dropped 0 bases and J dropped 5; count of bases not matched to a gene: 4. The CDR3 contains 15 residues. DNA of the CDR3: TGTGCCAGCAGCGTAGGAGACAGGGGGCCTTATGGCTACACCTTC. Its translation: CASSVGDRGPYGYTF.

This chain uses TRBV6-8 with TRBJ2-3; tentatively, D is TRBD2 (6 bases). CDR1 MNHGY and CDR2 SAAAGT come from the germline V gene. Deletions cut 2 bases from V and 0 bases from J, with 12 bases between. CDR3 size: 16 residues. CDR3 nucleotide sequence: TGTGCCAGCAGTTACCGGGGGAGAACTAGCACAGATACGCAGTATTTT. This sequence encodes CASSYRGRTSTDTQYF.

This clone was counted between two and nine times. This rearrangement joins TRBV5-1 to TRBJ2-5, with D perhaps TRBD2 (5 bases). V was pared by 0 bases and J by 5 bases, with 11 bases between. This CDR3 contains 14 residues. The germline V gene has CDR1 SGHRS and CDR2 YFSETQ. CDR3 amino acids: CASSLARGLETQYF. The CDR3 coding sequence is TGCGCCAGCAGCTTGGCAAGAGGGTTGGAGACCCAGTACTTC. Combining the CDR3 with reference TRBV5-1 and TRBJ2-5 gives the whole variable domain KAGVTQTPRYLIKTRGQQVTLSCSPISGHRSVSWYQQTPGQGLQFLFEYFSETQRNKGNFPGRFSGRQFSNSRSEMNVSTLELGDSALYLCASSLARGLETQYFGPGTRLLVL.

This clone was seen more than once but under ten times. The sample carries other DNA sequences with the same CDR3. The genes are TRBV7-9 and TRBJ2-7; D ambiguous. This CDR3 contains 11 residues. V gave up 4 bases and J gave up 3 bases, with 4 bases separating them. CDR1 and CDR2 from the germline V gene are SEHNR and FQNEAQ (reference sequence). The CDR3 reads CASSSYYEQYF. As DNA, the CDR3 is TGTGCCAGCAGCTCTTACTACGAGCAGTACTTC.

This clone was found a few times. The chain is built from TRBV4-3 and TRBJ2-5; 7 nucleotides match TRBD1. With V trimmed by 2 bases and J by 4 bases, 7 bases remained unmatched. The germline gives CDR1 LGHNA, CDR2 YSLEER. This CDR3 comprises 15 residues. The CDR3 bases are TGCGCCAGCAGCCAAATGACAGGGAATGGAGAGACCCAGTACTTC. Protein sequence: CASSQMTGNGETQYF.

This clone was seen a handful of times. The rearrangement uses TRBV30 and TRBJ2-1; 9 bases match TRBD2. The CDR3 totals 16 residues. J gave up 4 bases and V 1 base, and 8 bases lay outside the gene matches. Per the germline V gene, CDR1 is GTSNPN and CDR2 is SVGIG (reference sequence). Here the CDR3 DNA reads TGTGCCTGGAGTGACCCCTATAGCGGGGGTTACAATGAGCAGTTCTTC. Amino acid sequence: CAWSDPYSGGYNEQFF.

This chain links TRBV29-1 with TRBJ2-5, with no clear D. This CDR3 region has 14 residues. V was cut by 5 bases and J by 3 bases, with 16 bases left in between. From germline, CDR1 is SQVTM and CDR2 ANQGSEA. CDR3 nucleotide sequence: TGCAGCGTTTGGCCGCCCCTGTCGAAAGAGACCCAGTACTTC. It is translated as CSVWPPLSKETQYF.

This clone was recorded a few times. This chain uses TRBV27 with TRBJ2-5; a weak D match, TRBD1 (5 bases). There are 13 residues in the CDR3. The V gene's germline CDR1 is MNHEY and CDR2 SMNVEV (reference sequence). Trimming stripped 8 bases from V and 1 base from J, with 11 bases between. The CDR3 loop is CASGVRVQETQYF. The DNA of the CDR3 is TGTGCCAGCGGCGTCAGGGTCCAAGAGACCCAGTACTTC.

This clone was observed a handful of times. The rearrangement uses TRBV25-1 and TRBJ2-1; D possibly corresponds to TRBD1 (7 bases). With 3 bases removed from V and 5 bases from J, the gap between germline ends came to 14 bases. This CDR3 region has 15 residues. Germline assignment: CDR1 MGHDK and CDR2 SYGVNS. The CDR3 reads CASSDQAGGNNEQFF. CDR3 DNA sequence: TGTGCCAGCAGTGATCAAGCAGGGGGGAACAATGAGCAGTTCTTC.

This clone was counted a few times. The CDR3 spells CASSLGARANTEAFF. In nucleotides, the CDR3 is TGTGCCAGCAGCTTAGGGGCCAGGGCGAACACTGAAGCTTTCTTT. The chain combines TRBV13 with TRBJ1-1, with a weak D call TRBD1 (5 bases). Germline V gives CDR1 PRHDT, CDR2 FYEKMQ (reference sequence). Trimming shortened V by 0 bases and J by 1 base, and 9 bases separated the two germline ends. CDR3 length equals 15 residues. Supplemented by reference TRBV13 and TRBJ1-1, the full variable domain reads AAGVIQSPRHLIKEKRETATLKCYPIPRHDTVYWYQQGPGQDPQFLISFYEKMQSDKGSIPDRFSAQQFSDYHSELNMSSLELGDSALYFCASSLGARANTEAFFGQGTRLTVV.

This clone was seen only a few times. CDR3 DNA: TGCAGCGCTGGGACAGGGGCGAATGAGCAGTTCTTC. Protein sequence: CSAGTGANEQFF. The V and J genes are TRBV29-1 and TRBJ2-1; the match to TRBD1 covers 10 bases. CDR3 length: 12 amino acids. CDR1 SQVTM and CDR2 ANQGSEA come from the germline V gene. The J segment lost 7 bases and the V segment lost 7 bases, leaving 4 bases of the junction unmatched.

This clone was counted a few times. The chain is built from TRBV7-9 and TRBJ2-5, with D perhaps TRBD2 (5 bases). Germline V CDR1 and CDR2: SEHNR, FQNEAQ (reference sequence). V was shortened by 5 bases and J by 4 bases, with 17 bases between the two germline ends. The CDR3 sequence is 15 residues long. CDR3 sequence (DNA): TGTGCCAGCAGCCCAATAGCTGGGAGAAGAGAGACCCAGTACTTC. Amino acids: CASSPIAGRRETQYF.

This clone has just a few counts. This sequence joins TRBV2 and TRBJ2-7; no clear D gene. Germline values: CDR1 SNHLY, CDR2 FYNNEI. Trimming took off 3 bases at V and 10 bases at J, with 10 bases between the two ends. The CDR3 consists of 11 residues. The CDR3 nucleotides are TGTGCCAGCAGTGACAGGATGATCCAGTACTTC. This codes for CASSDRMIQYF.

V is TRBV20-1 and J is TRBJ2-3, with D possibly TRBD2 on 6 matching bases. This CDR3 is 11 amino acids long. CDR1 is DFQATT and CDR2 is SNEGSKA in the germline V gene (reference sequence). CDR3 region: CTPAAGDTQYF. CDR3 coding DNA: TGCACCCCGGCGGCGGGGGATACGCAGTATTTT.

The rearrangement uses TRBV5-1 and TRBJ2-1; TRBD2 aligns across 12 bases. Germline V gene sequence: CDR1 SGHRS, CDR2 YFSETQ. Unmatched junction bases numbered 7, after V lost 0 bases and J lost 0 bases. This CDR3 has 19 amino acids. The chain's CDR3 is CASSLELAGGRSSYNEQFF. The DNA for the CDR3 is TGCGCCAGCAGCTTGGAACTAGCGGGAGGTCGAAGCTCCTACAATGAGCAGTTCTTC.

This clone occurred a few times. The V gene is TRBV11-1, the J gene TRBJ2-1; 10 positions agree with TRBD2. V dropped 5 bases and J dropped 8; count of bases not matched to a gene: 9. The length of the CDR3 is 15 residues. Germline CDR1 reads SGHAT; CDR2 reads FQDESV (reference sequence). The CDR3 loop reads CASSRTSGKYDEQFF. Here the CDR3 DNA reads TGTGCCAGCAGCCGAACTAGCGGGAAATATGATGAGCAGTTCTTC.

The chain uses TRBV10-3 and TRBJ2-2, with D perhaps TRBD2 (6 bases). Germline V gene lookup returns CDR1 ENHRY and CDR2 SYGVKD. Trimming cost V 10 bases and J 0 bases, with 12 bases left between them. CDR3 length: 14 residues. The CDR3 DNA sequence: TGTGCCACGGTGGGAGGTGCGAACACCGGGGAGCTGTTTTTT. It encodes CATVGGANTGELFF.

The chain uses TRBV5-1 and TRBJ1-1; D ambiguous. V was pared by 1 base and J by 6 bases, with 7 bases between. The CDR3 extends over 12 amino acids. Germline loops: CDR1 SGHRS, CDR2 YFSETQ. The CDR3 loop is CASSLISSEAFF. CDR3 DNA sequence: TGCGCCAGCAGCTTGATCTCCTCTGAAGCTTTCTTT.

This clone has only a few counts. The CDR3 protein is CASSSGLAGGYNEQFF. The CDR3 bases are TGTGCCAGCAGCTCAGGACTAGCGGGAGGGTACAATGAGCAGTTCTTC. The chain recombines TRBV5-6 with TRBJ2-1, with 15 bases that match TRBD2. This CDR3 has 16 residues. Germline CDR1 is SGHDT and CDR2 is YYEEEE. With V trimmed by 3 bases and J by 4 bases, 2 bases remained unmatched.

This chain uses TRBV2 with TRBJ1-2, with D unresolved. CDR1 and CDR2 from the germline V gene are SNHLY and FYNNEI. Trimming cost V 7 bases and J 7 bases, with 19 bases left between them. This CDR3 contains 14 residues. Here the CDR3 reads CASTSGGGMGGYTF. The CDR3 nucleotides read TGTGCCAGCACTTCCGGAGGAGGGATGGGTGGCTACACCTTC.